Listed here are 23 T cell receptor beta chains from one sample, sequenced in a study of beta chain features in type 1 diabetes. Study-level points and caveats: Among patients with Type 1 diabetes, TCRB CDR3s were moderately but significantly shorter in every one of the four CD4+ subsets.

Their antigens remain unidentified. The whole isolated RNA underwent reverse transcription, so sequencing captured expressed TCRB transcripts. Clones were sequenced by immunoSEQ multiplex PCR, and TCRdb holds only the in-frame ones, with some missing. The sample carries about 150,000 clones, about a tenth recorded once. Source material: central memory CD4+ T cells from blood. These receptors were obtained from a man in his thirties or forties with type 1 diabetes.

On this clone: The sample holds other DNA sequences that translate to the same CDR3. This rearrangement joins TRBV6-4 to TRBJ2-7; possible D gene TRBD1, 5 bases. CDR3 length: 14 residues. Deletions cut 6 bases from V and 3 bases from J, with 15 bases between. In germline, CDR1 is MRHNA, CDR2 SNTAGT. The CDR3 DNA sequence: TGTGCCAGCAGCAGAGACAGATCTGGCTACGAGCAGTACTTC. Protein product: CASSRDRSGYEQYF.

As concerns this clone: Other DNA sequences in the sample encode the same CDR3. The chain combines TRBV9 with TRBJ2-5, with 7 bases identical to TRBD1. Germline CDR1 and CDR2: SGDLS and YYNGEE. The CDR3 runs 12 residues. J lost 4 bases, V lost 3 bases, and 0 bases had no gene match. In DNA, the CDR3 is TGTGCCAGCAGCGCAGGGGGAGAGACCCAGTACTTC. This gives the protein CASSAGGETQYF.

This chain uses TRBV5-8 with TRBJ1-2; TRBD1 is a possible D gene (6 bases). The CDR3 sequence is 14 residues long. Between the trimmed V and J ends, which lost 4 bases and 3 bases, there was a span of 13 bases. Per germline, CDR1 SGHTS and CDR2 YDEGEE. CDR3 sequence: CASSPGGRDYGYTF. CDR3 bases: TGTGCCAGCAGCCCGGGGGGCAGGGACTATGGCTACACCTTC.

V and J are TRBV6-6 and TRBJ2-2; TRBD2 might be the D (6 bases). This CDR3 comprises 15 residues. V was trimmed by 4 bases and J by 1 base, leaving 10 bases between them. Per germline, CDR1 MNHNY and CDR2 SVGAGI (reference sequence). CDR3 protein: CASSWGLRNTGELFF. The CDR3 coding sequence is TGTGCCAGCAGTTGGGGACTCCGGAACACCGGGGAGCTGTTTTTT.

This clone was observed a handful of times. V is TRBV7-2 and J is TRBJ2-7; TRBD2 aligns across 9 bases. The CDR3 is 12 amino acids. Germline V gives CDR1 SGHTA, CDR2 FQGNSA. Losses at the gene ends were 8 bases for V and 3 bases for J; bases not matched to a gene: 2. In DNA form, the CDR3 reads TGTGCCAGCGGGCGGGAGGGCTACGAGCAGTACTTC. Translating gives CASGREGYEQYF.

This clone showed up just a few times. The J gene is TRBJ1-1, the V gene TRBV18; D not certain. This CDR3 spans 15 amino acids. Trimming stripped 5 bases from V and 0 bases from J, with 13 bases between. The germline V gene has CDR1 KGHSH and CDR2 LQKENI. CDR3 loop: CASSWAENMNTEAFF. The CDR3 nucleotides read TGTGCCAGCTCATGGGCCGAGAACATGAACACTGAAGCTTTCTTT.

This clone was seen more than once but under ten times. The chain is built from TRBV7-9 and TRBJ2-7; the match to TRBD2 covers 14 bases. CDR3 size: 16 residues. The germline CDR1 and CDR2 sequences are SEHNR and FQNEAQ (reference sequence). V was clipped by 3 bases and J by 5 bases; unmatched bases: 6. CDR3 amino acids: CASSFSGTSGRHEQYF. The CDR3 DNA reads TGTGCCAGCAGCTTTAGCGGGACTAGCGGGAGACACGAGCAGTACTTC.

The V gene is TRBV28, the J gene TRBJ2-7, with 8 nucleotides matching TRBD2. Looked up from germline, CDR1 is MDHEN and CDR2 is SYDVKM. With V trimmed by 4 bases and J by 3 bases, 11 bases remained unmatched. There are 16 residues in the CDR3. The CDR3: CASSSTLSGIYYEQYF. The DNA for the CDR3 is TGTGCCAGCAGTTCCACACTTAGCGGGATATACTACGAGCAGTACTTC.

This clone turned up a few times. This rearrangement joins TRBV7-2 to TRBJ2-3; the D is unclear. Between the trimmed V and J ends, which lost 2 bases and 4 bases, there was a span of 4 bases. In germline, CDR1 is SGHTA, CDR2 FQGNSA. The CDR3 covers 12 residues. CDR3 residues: CASSLFADTQYF. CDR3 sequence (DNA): TGTGCCAGCAGCTTATTCGCAGATACGCAGTATTTT. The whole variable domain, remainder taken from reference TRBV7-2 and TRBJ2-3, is GAGVSQSPSNKVTEKGKDVELRCDPISGHTALYWYRQSLGQGLEFLIYFQGNSAPDKSGLPSDRFSAERTGGSVSTLTIQRTQQEDSAVYLCASSLFADTQYFGPGTRLTVL.

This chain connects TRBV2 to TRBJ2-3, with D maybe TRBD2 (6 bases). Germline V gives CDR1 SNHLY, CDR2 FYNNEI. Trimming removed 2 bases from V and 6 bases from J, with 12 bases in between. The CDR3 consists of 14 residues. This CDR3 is CASSEQVRGDTQYF. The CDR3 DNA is TGTGCCAGCAGTGAACAGGTCCGGGGGGATACGCAGTATTTT.

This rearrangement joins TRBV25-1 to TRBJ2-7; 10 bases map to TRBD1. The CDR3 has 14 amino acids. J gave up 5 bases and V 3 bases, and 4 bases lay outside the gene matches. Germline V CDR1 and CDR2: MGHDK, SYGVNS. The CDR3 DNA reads TGTGCCAGCAGTGACGACAGGGGGCCACACGAGCAGTACTTC. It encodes CASSDDRGPHEQYF.

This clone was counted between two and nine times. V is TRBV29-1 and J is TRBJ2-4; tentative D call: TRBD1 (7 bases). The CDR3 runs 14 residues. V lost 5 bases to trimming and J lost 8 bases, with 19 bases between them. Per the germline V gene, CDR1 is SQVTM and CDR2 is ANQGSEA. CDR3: CSVSRGQSGDIQYF. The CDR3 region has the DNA TGCAGCGTTTCAAGGGGGCAATCGGGAGACATTCAGTACTTC.

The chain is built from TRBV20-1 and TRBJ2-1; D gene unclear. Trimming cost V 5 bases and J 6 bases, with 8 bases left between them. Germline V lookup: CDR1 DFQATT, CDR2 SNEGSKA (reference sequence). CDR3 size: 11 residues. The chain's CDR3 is CSAPLRNEQFF. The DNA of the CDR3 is TGCAGTGCTCCGCTACGCAATGAGCAGTTCTTC.

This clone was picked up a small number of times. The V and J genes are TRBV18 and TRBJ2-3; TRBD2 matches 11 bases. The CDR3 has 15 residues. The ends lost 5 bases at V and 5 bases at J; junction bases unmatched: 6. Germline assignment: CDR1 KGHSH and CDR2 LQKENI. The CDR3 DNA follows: TGTGCCAGCTCAATACTAGCGGGAGCGGGAGATACGCAGTATTTT. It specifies CASSILAGAGDTQYF.

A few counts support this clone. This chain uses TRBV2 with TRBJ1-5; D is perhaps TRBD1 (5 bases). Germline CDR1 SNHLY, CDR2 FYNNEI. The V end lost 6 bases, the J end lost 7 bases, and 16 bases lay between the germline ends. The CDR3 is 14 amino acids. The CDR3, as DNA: TGTGCCAGCAGAGTTGACAGCTCGAGACAGCCCCAGCATTTT. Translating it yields CASRVDSSRQPQHF.

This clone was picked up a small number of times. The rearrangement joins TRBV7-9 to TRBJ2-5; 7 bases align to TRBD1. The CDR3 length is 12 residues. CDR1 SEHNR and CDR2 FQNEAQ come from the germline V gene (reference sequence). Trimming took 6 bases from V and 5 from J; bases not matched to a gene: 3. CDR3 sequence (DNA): TGTGCCAGCAGTCCACAGGGGGAGACCCAGTACTTC. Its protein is CASSPQGETQYF.

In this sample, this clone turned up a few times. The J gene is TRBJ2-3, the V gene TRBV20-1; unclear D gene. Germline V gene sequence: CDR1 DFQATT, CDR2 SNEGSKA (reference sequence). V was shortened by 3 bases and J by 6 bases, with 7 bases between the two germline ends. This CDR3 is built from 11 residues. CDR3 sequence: CSASFSDTQYF. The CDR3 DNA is TGCAGTGCTAGTTTCTCGGATACGCAGTATTTT.

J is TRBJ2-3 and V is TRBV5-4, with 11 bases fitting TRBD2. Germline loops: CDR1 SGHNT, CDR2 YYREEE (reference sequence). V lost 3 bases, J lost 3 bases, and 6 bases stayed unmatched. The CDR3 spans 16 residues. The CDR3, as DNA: TGTGCCAGCAGCTCGACTAGCGGGGTTCTGACAGATACGCAGTATTTT. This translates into CASSSTSGVLTDTQYF.

The DNA for the CDR3 is TGTGCCAGCAAGGGACAGGGATTCTACAATGAGCAGTTCTTC. The encoded protein is CASKGQGFYNEQFF. The J gene is TRBJ2-1, the V gene TRBV27, with 9 positions matching TRBD1. V lost 7 bases and J lost 3; bases outside the gene matches: 4. CDR1 is MNHEY and CDR2 is SMNVEV in the germline V gene (reference sequence). The CDR3 totals 14 residues.

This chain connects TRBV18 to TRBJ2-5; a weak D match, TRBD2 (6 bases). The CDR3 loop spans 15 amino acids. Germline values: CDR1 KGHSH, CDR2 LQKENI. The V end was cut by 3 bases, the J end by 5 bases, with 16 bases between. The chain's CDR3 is CASSPGLSGEETQYF. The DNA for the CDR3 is TGTGCCAGCTCACCCGGTTTATCGGGGGAGGAGACCCAGTACTTC. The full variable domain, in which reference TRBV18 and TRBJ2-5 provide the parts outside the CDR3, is NAGVMQNPRHLVRRRGQEARLRCSPMKGHSHVYWYRQLPEEGLKFMVYLQKENIIDESGMPKERFSAEFPKEGPSILRIQQVVRGDSAAYFCASSPGLSGEETQYFGPGTRLLVL.

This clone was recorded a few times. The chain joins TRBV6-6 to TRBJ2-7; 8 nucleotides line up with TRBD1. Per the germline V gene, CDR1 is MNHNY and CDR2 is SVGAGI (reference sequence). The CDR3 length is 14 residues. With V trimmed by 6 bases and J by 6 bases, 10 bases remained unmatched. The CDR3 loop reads CASSLGQGGFEQYF. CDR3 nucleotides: TGTGCCAGCAGCCTTGGACAGGGTGGGTTCGAGCAGTACTTC.

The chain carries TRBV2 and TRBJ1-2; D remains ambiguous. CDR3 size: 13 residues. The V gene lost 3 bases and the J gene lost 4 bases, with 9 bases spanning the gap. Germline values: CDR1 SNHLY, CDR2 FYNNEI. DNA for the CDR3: TGTGCCAGCAGTGAGACACACTCCTATGGCTACACCTTC. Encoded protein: CASSETHSYGYTF.

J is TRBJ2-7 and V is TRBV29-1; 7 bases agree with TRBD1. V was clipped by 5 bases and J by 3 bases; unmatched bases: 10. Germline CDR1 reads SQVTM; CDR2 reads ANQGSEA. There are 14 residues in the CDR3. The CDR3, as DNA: TGCAGCGTTCGGACAGGTTGGGGCAACTACGAGCAGTACTTC. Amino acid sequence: CSVRTGWGNYEQYF.